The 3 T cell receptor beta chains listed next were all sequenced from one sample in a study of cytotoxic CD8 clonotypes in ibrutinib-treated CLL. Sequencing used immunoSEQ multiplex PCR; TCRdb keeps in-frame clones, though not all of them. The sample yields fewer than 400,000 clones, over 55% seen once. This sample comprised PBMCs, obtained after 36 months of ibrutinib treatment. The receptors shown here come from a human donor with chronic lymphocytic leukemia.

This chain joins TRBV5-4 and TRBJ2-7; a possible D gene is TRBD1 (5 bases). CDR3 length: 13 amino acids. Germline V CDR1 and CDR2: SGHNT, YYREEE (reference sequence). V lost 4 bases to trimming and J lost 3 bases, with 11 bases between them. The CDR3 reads CASSTGHIYEQYF. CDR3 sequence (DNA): TGTGCCAGCAGCACCGGACATATCTACGAGCAGTACTTC. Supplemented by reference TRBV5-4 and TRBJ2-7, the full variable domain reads ETGVTQSPTHLIKTRGQQVTLRCSSQSGHNTVSWYQQALGQGPQFIFQYYREEENGRGNFPPRFSGLQFPNYSSELNVNALELDDSALYLCASSTGHIYEQYFGPGTRLTVT.

CDR3 amino acids: CASTKRGQGYEQYF. As DNA, the CDR3 is TGTGCCAGCACCAAACGGGGACAGGGCTACGAGCAGTACTTC. The chain couples TRBV6-6 to TRBJ2-7; 9 bases map to TRBD1. This CDR3 contains 14 residues. V shed 7 bases and J 3 bases; nucleotides not matched to a gene: 7. In germline, CDR1 is MNHNY, CDR2 SVGAGI (reference sequence).

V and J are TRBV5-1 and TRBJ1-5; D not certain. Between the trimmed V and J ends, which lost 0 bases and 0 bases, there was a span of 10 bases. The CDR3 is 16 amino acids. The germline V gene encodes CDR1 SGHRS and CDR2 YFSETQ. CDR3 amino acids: CASSLEGPYSNQPQHF. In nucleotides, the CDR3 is TGCGCCAGCAGCTTGGAAGGGCCCTATAGCAATCAGCCCCAGCATTTT.